The 7 T cell receptor beta chains below come from one sample, sequenced in a study of shared clonotypes between healthy human individuals. Assay used: immunoSEQ multiplex PCR; TCRdb lists only in-frame clones, some missing. Of around 330,000 clones in the sample, roughly 70% are singletons; the top ten hold under 13%. The sequencing sample was made of memory CD4+ T cells sorted from blood. Subset noted: CD45RA-negative fraction. These receptors were taken from a man aged 25 to 40 in good health.

This clone was detected only once. This chain uses TRBV2 with TRBJ1-2, with 7 bases that match TRBD1. Germline lookup yields CDR1 SNHLY and CDR2 FYNNEI. The CDR3 runs to 11 residues. Trimming at V came to 8 bases and at J to 8 bases, leaving 5 bases not matched to a gene. The chain's CDR3 is CASQGGEGYTF. CDR3 bases: TGTGCCAGCCAGGGGGGTGAGGGCTACACCTTC.

This clone occurred a few times. The chain couples TRBV28 to TRBJ1-5; weak D call: TRBD1 (5 bases). Between the trimmed V and J ends, which lost 1 base and 3 bases, there was a span of 7 bases. The CDR3 totals 14 residues. Germline lookup yields CDR1 MDHEN and CDR2 SYDVKM. The CDR3 coding sequence is TGTGCCAGCAGTTTATCAGGGATCAATCAGCCCCAGCATTTT. This sequence encodes CASSLSGINQPQHF.

The genes are TRBV19 and TRBJ1-3, with D uncertain. In germline, CDR1 is LNHDA, CDR2 SQIVND (reference sequence). Trimming removed 3 bases at V and 0 bases at J, with 9 bases between. CDR3 length: 15 residues. The CDR3 DNA is TGTGCCAGTAGTATCGAGGAACACTCTGGAAACACCATATATTTT. It translates to CASSIEEHSGNTIYF.

This clone was seen only a few times. The junction differs from germline at one of its ends, possibly a read error. The V call is TRBV5-5, the J call TRBJ2-7; 11 bases agree with TRBD2. This CDR3 has 15 amino acids. CDR1 and CDR2 (germline): SGHKS, YYEKEE (reference sequence). DNA for the CDR3: TGTGCCAGCACCTTGCTAGCGGGAGGCCCCTACGAGCAGTACTTC. This codes for CASTLLAGGPYEQYF.

The chain employs TRBV19 and TRBJ1-1; possibly TRBD1 for D (6 bases). CDR1 is LNHDA and CDR2 is SQIVND in the germline V gene (reference sequence). Trimming shortened V by 6 bases and J by 7 bases, and 18 bases separated the two germline ends. CDR3 length: 14 residues. CDR3 nucleotide sequence: TGTGCCAGTAGCATCACGGACAGACGGGGTGAAGCTTTCTTT. This translates into CASSITDRRGEAFF.

The rearrangement joins TRBV29-1 to TRBJ2-6; no clear D. CDR3 length: 12 residues. Germline V gene data show CDR1 as SQVTM and CDR2 as ANQGSEA. Trimming pared 3 bases from V and 3 bases from J, leaving 3 bases between. CDR3 protein: CSVDGGANVLTF. The CDR3 DNA reads as TGCAGCGTTGACGGTGGGGCCAACGTCCTGACTTTC.

CDR3 DNA: TGTGCCAGCAGCCAAGACAGCTATGGCTACACCTTC. This translates into CASSQDSYGYTF. The rearrangement joins TRBV7-2 to TRBJ1-2; tentative D call: TRBD1 (5 bases). This CDR3 region has 12 residues. Germline lookup yields CDR1 SGHTA and CDR2 FQGNSA. Trimming removed 5 bases at V and 4 bases at J, with 8 bases between.